A single sample is the source of the 32 T cell receptor beta chains below, sequenced in a study of monozygotic twins with cystic fibrosis. Measured with immunoSEQ multiplex PCR; TCRdb has only the in-frame clones, and not every one. The data show approximately 21,000 clones, 85% to 90% seen once. What was sequenced was blood. These receptors all come from a woman aged 25 to 45 with cystic fibrosis.

This clone came up a few times. The DNA for the CDR3 is TGTGCCAGCAGGACGGGACTAGCGGGGGGGCACACCGGGGAGCTGTTTTTT. Protein sequence: CASRTGLAGGHTGELFF. The V gene is TRBV27, the J gene TRBJ2-2; 16 positions agree with TRBD2. The CDR3 runs 17 residues. V was pared by 6 bases and J by 3 bases, with 4 bases of the junction left unmatched. Germline CDR1 is MNHEY and CDR2 is SMNVEV (reference sequence).

The chain recombines TRBV7-9 with TRBJ1-4, with D hard to call. Germline-derived CDR1 and CDR2 are SEHNR and FQNEAQ (reference sequence). V was cut by 5 bases and J by 0 bases, with 7 bases left in between. CDR3 length: 14 amino acids. CDR3 residues: CASSAVTTNEKLFF. As DNA, the CDR3 is TGTGCCAGCAGCGCGGTGACAACTAATGAAAAACTGTTTTTT.

This clone appeared a few times. The chain recombines TRBV2 with TRBJ1-4; 10 bases fit TRBD1. This CDR3 has 14 amino acids. Germline CDR1 SNHLY, CDR2 FYNNEI. The junction had 5 bases not matched to a gene; V was cut back by 7 bases and J by 6 bases. For the CDR3, the DNA is TGTGCCAGCAATAGGGACAGGGGAGATGAAAAACTGTTTTTT. Amino acids: CASNRDRGDEKLFF.

The chain carries TRBV5-6 and TRBJ1-1; TRBD1 matches 9 bases. The CDR3 runs 15 residues. From germline, CDR1 is SGHDT and CDR2 YYEEEE. J gave up 10 bases and V 2 bases, and 12 bases lay outside the gene matches. The CDR3 here is CASSFGTGFVKRAFF. For the CDR3, the DNA is TGTGCCAGCAGCTTCGGGACAGGGTTTGTCAAGAGAGCTTTCTTT.

This chain uses TRBV10-2 with TRBJ1-3, with 8 nucleotides matching TRBD1. The trim removed 8 bases at V and 4 bases at J, leaving 7 bases unmatched. The germline V gene encodes CDR1 WSHSY and CDR2 SAAADI. The CDR3 is 14 amino acids. The CDR3 spells CASGRGLGGNTIYF. CDR3 in DNA: TGCGCCAGCGGCAGGGGGCTAGGGGGAAACACCATATATTTT.

This chain joins TRBV10-3 and TRBJ2-5; D is uncertain. This CDR3 comprises 12 residues. In germline, CDR1 is ENHRY, CDR2 SYGVKD. V shed 4 bases and J shed 3 bases, with 6 bases lying between them. As DNA, the CDR3 is TGTGCCATCAGTGCTGGGGAAGAGACCCAGTACTTC. This encodes CAISAGEETQYF.

J is TRBJ1-1 and V is TRBV19, with D maybe TRBD1 (5 bases). CDR3 size: 12 residues. The V gene lost 2 bases and the J gene lost 6 bases, with 7 bases spanning the gap. Germline CDR1 and CDR2: LNHDA and SQIVND (reference sequence). CDR3 region: CASSIRGAEAFF. CDR3 bases: TGTGCCAGTAGTATACGGGGGGCTGAAGCTTTCTTT.

The V call is TRBV5-1, the J call TRBJ2-7; 7 bases line up with TRBD2. This CDR3 is built from 16 residues. The V segment lost 1 base and the J segment 0 bases; nucleotides outside the gene matches: 7. CDR1 and CDR2 (germline): SGHRS, YFSETQ. This CDR3 is CASSLSAGGISYEQYF. The CDR3 region has the DNA TGCGCCAGCAGCTTGTCAGCCGGGGGGATCTCCTACGAGCAGTACTTC.

The CDR3 is CASRVGTGNTIYF. Here the CDR3 DNA reads TGTGCCAGTCGGGTGGGGACTGGAAACACCATATATTTT. The rearrangement links TRBV6-5 to TRBJ1-3; D call uncertain. The V gene's germline CDR1 is MNHEY and CDR2 SVGAGI. CDR3 length: 13 residues. V dropped 9 bases and J dropped 2 bases, with 11 bases sitting between them.

The rearrangement links TRBV9 to TRBJ1-2, with D possibly TRBD1 on 6 matching bases. Trimming removed 3 bases at V and 2 bases at J, with 11 bases between. Germline CDR1 is SGDLS and CDR2 is YYNGEE. The CDR3 runs to 14 residues. The CDR3 DNA reads as TGTGCCAGCAGCGGAGAACAGGGCAACTATGGCTACACCTTC. Amino acids: CASSGEQGNYGYTF. Using reference TRBV9 and TRBJ1-2 for the parts outside the CDR3, the full variable domain is DSGVTQTPKHLITATGQRVTLRCSPRSGDLSVYWYQQSLDQGLQFLIQYYNGEERAKGNILERFSAQQFPDLHSELNLSSLELGDSALYFCASSGEQGNYGYTFGSGTRLTVV.

A single count supports this clone. This chain connects TRBV6-5 to TRBJ2-5; D perhaps matches TRBD2 (7 bases). CDR1 is MNHEY, CDR2 SVGAGI, per germline. CDR3 size: 15 residues. Trimming stripped 2 bases from V and 5 bases from J, with 15 bases between. The CDR3 reads CASSYGGAGYETQYF. Here the CDR3 DNA reads TGTGCCAGCAGTTACGGGGGGGCAGGGTATGAGACCCAGTACTTC.

In this sample, this clone turned up a few times. The chain couples TRBV4-2 to TRBJ2-5, with D possibly being TRBD2 (6 bases). CDR3 size: 13 residues. From germline, CDR1 is LGHNA and CDR2 YNFKEQ. The V end lost 3 bases, the J end lost 7 bases, and 12 bases lay between the germline ends. CDR3 bases: TGTGCCAGCAGCCAGGGGGGTGGCGGGACCCAGTACTTC. Its translation: CASSQGGGGTQYF.

The J gene is TRBJ2-7, the V gene TRBV7-5. TRBV7-5 is marked as a pseudogene. The CDR3 has 13 amino acids. The CDR3 protein is CVRSLGDGYEQYF. The CDR3 DNA is TGTGTCAGAAGCTTAGGGGACGGCTACGAGCAGTACTTC.

The V and J genes are TRBV7-9 and TRBJ2-5; possibly TRBD1 for D (6 bases). The CDR3 is 15 residues long. Per germline, CDR1 SEHNR and CDR2 FQNEAQ (reference sequence). V was clipped by 1 base and J by 6 bases, with 15 bases between them. CDR3 DNA sequence: TGTGCCAGCAGCTTAGAGCAGGGAAGGGGGAAGACCCAGTACTTC. Protein: CASSLEQGRGKTQYF.

The rearrangement uses TRBV7-8 and TRBJ1-3; D call uncertain. Per germline, CDR1 SGHVS and CDR2 FQNEAQ. Deletions cut 4 bases from V and 8 bases from J, with 9 bases between. The CDR3 runs 12 residues. CDR3 in amino acids: CASSSSSDTIYF. The CDR3 DNA follows: TGTGCCAGCAGCTCCTCGTCAGACACCATATATTTT.

The chain couples TRBV27 to TRBJ2-7, with 7 bases identical to TRBD2. The germline V gene encodes CDR1 MNHEY and CDR2 SMNVEV (reference sequence). This CDR3 region has 16 residues. The V gene end was trimmed by 4 bases and the J gene end by 3 bases; junction bases not matched to a gene: 12. CDR3 sequence (DNA): TGTGCCAGCAGTTGGGTGGCGGGGGTAGCGGGCTACGAGCAGTACTTC. Translated: CASSWVAGVAGYEQYF.

This sequence joins TRBV7-2 and TRBJ2-6; D is undetermined. CDR3 length: 13 residues. V shed 7 bases and J shed 1 base, with 5 bases lying between them. Germline V gene data show CDR1 as SGHTA and CDR2 as FQGNSA. The CDR3, as DNA: TGTGCCAGCACCTTTTCTGGGGCCAACGTCCTGACTTTC. This translates into CASTFSGANVLTF.

The chain carries TRBV30 and TRBJ1-4; D gene uncertain. Deletions cut 0 bases from V and 3 bases from J, with 11 bases between. Germline lookup yields CDR1 GTSNPN and CDR2 SVGIG (reference sequence). The CDR3 loop spans 15 amino acids. The CDR3 sequence: CAWSVMTGANEKLFF. The CDR3 coding sequence is TGTGCCTGGAGTGTAATGACGGGTGCTAATGAAAAACTGTTTTTT. The full variable domain, in which reference TRBV30 and TRBJ1-4 provide the parts outside the CDR3, is SQTIHQWPATLVQPVGSPLSLECTVEGTSNPNLYWYRQAAGRGLQLLFYSVGIGQISSEVPQNLSASRPQDRQFILSSKKLLLSDSGFYLCAWSVMTGANEKLFFGSGTQLSVL.

The rearrangement uses TRBV29-1 and TRBJ1-2; D not certain. Trimming left V 3 bases short and J 6 bases short, with 14 bases between. The CDR3 extends over 13 amino acids. CDR1 is SQVTM and CDR2 is ANQGSEA in the germline V gene. In DNA, the CDR3 is TGCAGCGTTGATCACGGGGATGAGGATGGCTACACCTTC. This codes for CSVDHGDEDGYTF.

CDR3 region: CSVSGQGTNEKLFF. CDR3 sequence (DNA): TGCAGCGTATCCGGACAGGGGACTAATGAAAAACTGTTTTTT. J is TRBJ1-4 and V is TRBV29-1, with TRBD1 matching over 9 bases. The CDR3 covers 14 residues. The V gene's germline CDR1 is SQVTM and CDR2 ANQGSEA. The V and J ends lost 6 bases and 2 bases, in that order; junction bases with no gene match: 4. The variable domain in full, with the rest retrieved from reference TRBV29-1 and TRBJ1-4, is SAVISQKPSRDICQRGTSLTIQCQVDSQVTMMFWYRQQPGQSLTLIATANQGSEATYESGFVIDKFPISRPNLTFSTLTVSNMSPEDSSIYLCSVSGQGTNEKLFFGSGTQLSVL.

The chain couples TRBV11-3 to TRBJ2-2; D might be TRBD1 (5 bases). The germline gives CDR1 SGHNT, CDR2 YENEEA. V was pared by 5 bases and J by 4 bases, with 11 bases between. CDR3 length equals 14 residues. In nucleotides, the CDR3 is TGTGCCAGCAGCCGCGCTAGGGGCACCGGGGAGCTGTTTTTT. Its translation: CASSRARGTGELFF.

V and J are TRBV4-1 and TRBJ2-7, with 9 bases identical to TRBD2. The CDR3 totals 17 residues. With V trimmed by 3 bases and J by 0 bases, 9 bases remained unmatched. Looked up from germline, CDR1 is MGHRA and CDR2 is YSYEKL. The CDR3 coding sequence is TGCGCCAGCAGCCAGGTTTGGGGAGCGGGGGGCTCCTACGAGCAGTACTTC. Protein product: CASSQVWGAGGSYEQYF.

The gene calls are TRBV19 and TRBJ2-1; 8 nucleotides match TRBD2. Unmatched junction bases numbered 17, after V lost 5 bases and J lost 8 bases. Germline assignment: CDR1 LNHDA and CDR2 SQIVND (reference sequence). The CDR3 covers 17 residues. The CDR3 coding sequence is TGTGCCAGTAGTCAACGACCCGGGACTAGGTTCGGGGATGAGCAGTTCTTC. As protein: CASSQRPGTRFGDEQFF.

This chain joins TRBV7-2 and TRBJ2-5; D is uncertain. Germline CDR1 reads SGHTA; CDR2 reads FQGNSA. V was pared by 2 bases and J by 4 bases, with 14 bases between. This CDR3 region has 15 residues. The CDR3 coding sequence is TGTGCCAGCAGCTTAACGCCCCAAACTGTAGAGACCCAGTACTTC. This codes for CASSLTPQTVETQYF.

The CDR3 nucleotides read TGTGCCTGGAGTCAGACTGGGAGCCAGCAGTACTTC. It codes for CAWSQTGSQQYF. The rearrangement uses TRBV30 and TRBJ2-7; TRBD2 might be the D (5 bases). The CDR3 length is 12 residues. CDR1 is GTSNPN and CDR2 is SVGIG in the germline V gene (reference sequence). V was shortened by 2 bases and J by 8 bases, with 13 bases between the two germline ends.

Here the CDR3 reads CASSPDRANEQFF. The CDR3 DNA reads as TGCGCCAGCAGCCCCGACAGGGCGAATGAGCAGTTCTTC. The J gene is TRBJ2-1, the V gene TRBV10-1; 7 nucleotides align to TRBD1. Germline trimming cut 6 bases from V and 7 bases from J; bases unmatched to any gene: 6. CDR3 length: 13 amino acids. Per the germline V gene, CDR1 is WNHNN and CDR2 is SYGVQD (reference sequence).

The genes are TRBV6-5 and TRBJ2-7, with 8 bases identical to TRBD2. This CDR3 spans 15 amino acids. Germline V lookup: CDR1 MNHEY, CDR2 SVGAGI. Trimming cost V 5 bases and J 5 bases; bases outside gene matches: 11. The CDR3: CASSQRAGGKDEQYF. The DNA of the CDR3 is TGTGCCAGCAGTCAGAGGGCGGGGGGCAAGGACGAGCAGTACTTC.

V is TRBV5-4 and J is TRBJ1-2; 11 nucleotides match TRBD1. This CDR3 is 17 amino acids long. J gave up 7 bases and V 2 bases, and 13 bases lay outside the gene matches. Per germline, CDR1 SGHNT and CDR2 YYREEE (reference sequence). The CDR3 DNA follows: TGTGCCAGCAGCTTTCGGACAGGGGGCGGCCTTTCCCTTGGCTACACCTTC. Protein sequence: CASSFRTGGGLSLGYTF.

The chain combines TRBV10-1 with TRBJ2-2, with D hard to call. The CDR3 is 18 amino acids. V was cut by 0 bases and J by 0 bases, with 14 bases left in between. Germline V CDR1 and CDR2: WNHNN, SYGVQD (reference sequence). The CDR3 here is CASSESTGPLANTGELFF. The DNA for the CDR3 is TGCGCCAGCAGTGAGTCGACGGGTCCCCTCGCGAACACCGGGGAGCTGTTTTTT.

This chain uses TRBV4-1 with TRBJ2-2, with TRBD2 matching over 8 bases. Losses at the gene ends were 1 base for V and 2 bases for J; bases not matched to a gene: 9. The V gene's germline CDR1 is MGHRA and CDR2 YSYEKL. The CDR3 loop spans 18 amino acids. CDR3 coding DNA: TGCGCCAGCAGCCAAGTCGGTAGCGGGGTTACCAACACCGGGGAGCTGTTTTTT. This encodes CASSQVGSGVTNTGELFF.

The genes are TRBV7-8 and TRBJ1-5; TRBD1 is a possible D gene (6 bases). In germline, CDR1 is SGHVS, CDR2 FQNEAQ. The CDR3 sequence is 15 residues long. The ends were cut back, 6 bases at V and 7 bases at J, with 19 bases in the middle. The CDR3 here is CASSNSGGAGQPQHF. The CDR3 nucleotides read TGTGCCAGCAGTAACTCCGGGGGCGCAGGACAGCCCCAGCATTTT. Drawing the rest from reference TRBV7-8 and TRBJ1-5, the complete variable domain is GAGVSQSPRYKVAKRGQDVALRCDPISGHVSLFWYQQALGQGPEFLTYFQNEAQLDKSGLPSDRFFAERPEGSVSTLKIQRTQQEDSAVYLCASSNSGGAGQPQHFGDGTRLSIL.

This clone has only a few counts. The V gene is TRBV5-4, the J gene TRBJ2-2, with D unresolved. This CDR3 region has 14 residues. Germline V gene lookup returns CDR1 SGHNT and CDR2 YYREEE (reference sequence). Trimming cost V 4 bases and J 5 bases, with 12 bases left between them. CDR3 bases: TGTGCCAGCAGCCCCTCCCCGAGGACCGGGGAGCTGTTTTTT. Amino acids: CASSPSPRTGELFF.